This TCR beta chain was recorded in a study of blood T cell repertoires in COVID-19. Study-wide background: Samples came from the United States, Italy and Spain, spanning acute and convalescent COVID-19. PBMCs, B-cell-depleted T cells, or T cells were the source of the cDNA or gDNA that made up the material.

Original processing methods: Nucleated cell number was recorded as an estimate derived from reference gene primer amplification. This table comes from immunoSEQ multiplex PCR, and its TCRdb copy is limited to in-frame clones, with some not included. From that table come the V and J calls and clone size; the DNA was used to work out D and trimming. The sample lists 70,000 or so clones; around nine tenths were seen once. This TCR derives from a human donor in a cohort sampled during active COVID-19. The sequencing sample was made of peripheral blood.

In nucleotides, the CDR3 is TGTGCCAGCAGTTTACCCCTAGCGGGACTTCGCGAGCAGTACTTC. Amino acids: CASSLPLAGLREQYF. This chain links TRBV28 with TRBJ2-7, with TRBD2 identical over 9 bases. Germline V lookup: CDR1 MDHEN, CDR2 SYDVKM. CDR3 length equals 15 residues. V gave up 2 bases and J gave up 6 bases; unmatched junction bases: 8.